The text below deals with one TCR beta chain. This sample stems from a study of shared clonotypes between healthy human individuals. About the research overall: Donors had three CD4 naive, three CD4 memory, two CD8 naive and one CD8 memory plate apiece.

Germline assignment: CDR1 SGHNT and CDR2 YENEEA. CDR3 size: 16 residues. J lost 2 bases, V lost 3 bases, and 8 bases had no gene match. Data came from immunoSEQ multiplex PCR; TCRdb stores just in-frame clones and leaves some out. Of 1,500,000 or so clones in the sample, roughly 97% were seen once. The V and J genes are TRBV11-3 and TRBJ2-5; 8 bases align to TRBD2. This receptor was identified in a man aged 25-45 years in good health. Input material: naive CD4+ T cells sorted from blood. Subset denoted: CD45RA+ positively selected. CDR3 sequence (DNA): TGTGCCAGCAGCTTGCGGGGGGCGGTTGGGCAAGAGACCCAGTACTTC. Amino acid sequence: CASSLRGAVGQETQYF.